Sequencing of this T cell receptor beta chain was carried out in a study of cytomegalovirus exposure and HLA in healthy donors (dated 2017 in TCRdb). Some background on the complete study: An earlier analysis of fewer than 750 of the donors reported approximately 280 Gb of sequence data and 117 million unique TCR beta sequences obtained from 150 million to 200 million T cells. An early release that covered 640 HLA-typed donors contained about 300 gigabases of sequencing data and tens of millions of unique TCR sequences. Of the roughly 410 genotyped donors, roughly 76% were placed in the genetic ancestry cluster associated with self-reported Caucasian donors. The aim of the study was to test whether cataloging public T cell receptors could identify signatures of past pathogen exposure. The T cell repertoires of 700 or so subjects were profiled by immunosequencing and related to cytomegalovirus serostatus. Besides the first cohort of 500 to 700 subjects, a separate validation cohort made up of 120 or so different subjects was used. To predict cytomegalovirus infection status, the study brought together high-throughput TCR immunosequencing, statistical association of individual TCRs with disease status, and machine learning. To study patterns of TCR occurrence, a later analysis re-analyzed previously published TCR beta repertoires from around 700 donors and added high-resolution HLA genotyping. Rather than using new phenotypic data, the later analysis identified candidate immune exposures from TCR beta sequences and from how often those sequences occurred across donors. In an earlier analysis of a few hundred of the donors, high-throughput TCR beta sequencing was used to judge whether each TCR beta V gene segment behaved as functional or pseudogenic. Donor age, sex, ethnicity and CMV serostatus were collected together with the repertoire data. A later genetic analysis used genome-wide SNP genotypes for about 55% of the 666 donors, treating that subset as a discovery cohort. Every discovery cohort repertoire had been produced on one sequencing platform. HLA typing included class I and class II loci at four-digit resolution. The number of donors typed differed by locus, with about 629-640 for A, B, C, DRB1 and DQB1, around 500 for DQA1, 600 to 610 for DPA1, and about 450 for DPB1. Because of strong linkage in the cohort, roughly five DR-DQ haplotypes were treated as single units for association and clustering. Among about 410 genotyped donors of the cohort, an average of roughly 230,000 unique TCR beta nucleotide sequences was sequenced per donor, of which roughly 17% were non-productive.

The junction shows trimming of 3 bases on V and 5 bases on J, and the gene matches do not reach 1 base of it. The CDR1 and CDR2 encoded by the germline V gene (reference sequence) are SEHNR and FQNEAQ. Measured from the cysteine to the phenylalanine, the CDR3 is 13 residues long. Only the CDR3 DNA is retained, 39 bases long and in frame from the first base. The paper as a whole reports these results and caveats: In vitro tests confirmed that three of the cytomegalovirus-associated TCR beta chains recognize cytomegalovirus antigens. In a later analysis, HLA-associated TCR beta chains were found to be more clonally expanded and to have lower generation probabilities than equally common non-associated chains. According to a later analysis, parvovirus B19, influenza, CMV and Epstein-Barr virus appeared linked to several top co-occurrence clusters. A further reported finding was that TCR beta sequences accurately predicted the HLA-A and HLA-B alleles for most subjects in the first cohort. Some IMGT-functional V segments, including TRBV6-2 and TRBV6-3, could not be distinguished by the 87-base-pair reads and were therefore excluded. It was suggested by the authors that the approach could potentially be generalized to other disease states and immunological phenotypes. According to a later analysis, most CMV-associated TCR beta chains appeared to be HLA-restricted, and the HLA associations seemed to be driven largely by CMV exposure. A later analysis found that TCR association rates varied across HLA loci, with DRB1 alleles showing the most associated TCRs and HLA-C alleles the fewest. The classifier was reported to diagnose cytomegalovirus status with high specificity and sensitivity in both the original cohort and the validation cohort. A total of 150 to 200 TCR beta chains were listed by the study as associated with cytomegalovirus. Most TCR sequences were seen in very few donors, while some public TCRs were found in many individuals. When HLA alleles, especially DR and DQ, strongly co-occurred, TCR associations were difficult to assign to individual alleles. Correlated functional status among segregating V segments might be attributable to linkage disequilibrium, but an unknown experimental factor could not be ruled out. An association between a missense DCLRE1C variant and V-gene and J-gene trimming of TCR beta chains was found in a later genetic analysis and replicated in an independent cohort. Broadly in line with IMGT annotations, most TCR beta V segments showed up in productive rearrangements about 90% or about 30% of the time in an earlier analysis of about 500 of the donors. Only TCR beta chains were sequenced in this cohort, and the absence of alpha or paired-chain data limited detectable features. The only immune exposure information available for the cohort was CMV serostatus. In a later analysis, around 17,000 TCR beta sequences were associated with specific HLA alleles at a false discovery rate of 0.05. HLA typing was unavailable for some donors at each locus, so association tests used only the typed subset. The earlier analysis of nearly 600 of the donors excluded roughly 17 rarely observed V segments, including chromosome 9 orphons, because counts were too low. The sequencing pipeline was judged likely to have produced a cluster of highly shared sequence variants as a technical artifact. Sequencing depth was assumed to be roughly uniform across donors in the presence/absence analyses, though that assumption may not hold. A later genetic analysis reported fewer N-insertions in productive TCRs among donors in an Asian-associated ancestry cluster than the roughly 700-donor mean.

Library preparation employed the immunoSEQ multiplex PCR assay. A mixture of 60 forward primers for TCR Vbeta segments and 13 reverse primers for TCR Jbeta segments was used in the multiplex PCR. The CDR3 region of rearranged TCR beta genes was amplified from genomic DNA with a multiplex PCR assay. The Illumina HiSeq System was used to sequence the amplified TCR beta libraries as 87-base-pair reads. The authors' analysis ran thus. A later analysis tallied around 80 million unique TCR beta chains across the 666 repertoires, and approximately 12 million of those chains were shared by two or more donors. Raw reads were error-corrected and collapsed into unique sequences by a nearest-neighbor algorithm in which closely related sequences were merged to remove PCR and sequencing errors. Alignment of CDR3 sequences to IMGT reference sequences was used to assign V, D and J gene segments. For a sequence to be retained, at least a six-nucleotide match to both a V gene segment and a J gene segment was required. A rearrangement was called productive if the CDR3 had no stop codons and remained in frame with V and J, and every other rearrangement was called non-productive. CDR3 was defined according to IMGT convention as the region running from the second conserved V-encoded cysteine to the conserved J-encoded phenylalanine. The earlier analysis of 550 to 650 of the donors excluded any sequence lacking an unambiguous match to a single V gene segment. An earlier analysis of a few hundred of the donors classified V segments as functional when productive rearrangements were above 56.7% and as segregating when the standard deviation between donors was above 5%. A statistical classification framework was built to diagnose cytomegalovirus status from the catalog of TCR beta chain sequences. V and J gene assignment, in a later analysis, came from comparing TCR nucleotide sequences with IMGT/GENE-DB human TR gene sequences. In a later analysis, CDR3 sequences and most-parsimonious VDJ recombination scenarios were assigned using the TCRdist pipeline. In a later analysis, each TCR beta chain was defined by its CDR3 amino acid sequence together with its V-gene family, and reads without a unique V-gene family were excluded. To address suspected cross-contamination and a sequencing artifact, a later analysis removed 550 to 750 highly shared, low-generation-probability nucleotide sequences. For each public chain, a later analysis derived a clonal expansion index from normalized ranks of inferred template counts within each repertoire. In a later analysis, generation probabilities were computed using a VDJ recombination model fitted to out-of-frame rearrangements, and the results were checked against IGoR. Hypergeometric tests were used in a later analysis to score TCR-TCR, TCR-HLA and TCR-CMV co-occurrence, with a repertoire-size bias correction applied to the TCR pairs. In a later analysis, false discovery rates were estimated by permuting HLA or CMV assignments 20 times. A later analysis grouped co-occurring TCRs with DBSCAN, adding TCRdist sequence similarity when clustering within HLA-allele-positive subsets. Repertoires with fewer than 30,000 or more than 120,000 public chains were left out of co-occurrence clustering, as were a few repertoires with anomalous nucleotide sharing. Not all clones reach the TCRdb copy of this immuneACCESS table, which keeps in-frame sequences only. Checked studies attribute under half of the gap to unresolved V genes and leave the rest unexplained. V, J and clone size are those of that table, while D and trimming were read from the DNA. Here the sample has about 100,000 clones; 70% to 80% occur a single time. Of the sample, 15% to 20% is held by the ten largest clones.

Comments on this clone: No cognate antigen has been identified for it. Base qualities are not at hand, and no much larger clone is one base apart.

The cohort consisted of 650 to 850 healthy bone marrow donors. Cohort members were all nominally healthy when sampled, although unrecorded immune exposures were likely present. The donor was CMV seropositive and belonged to the group of 250 to 350 seropositive cohort members. A peripheral blood sample was provided by each donor, and peripheral blood mononuclear cells were used for TCR beta sequencing. Genomic DNA was extracted from the blood cell samples with the Qiagen DNeasy Blood Extraction Kit. Sequences were obtained from PBMCs. The receptor chain draws on TRBV7-9 and TRBJ2-7, and 10 junctional nucleotides match TRBD1. This TCR was recovered from a woman aged 55-70 years in good health and CMV-seropositive. The CDR3 loop reads CASSLTGGDEQYF. The DNA reads TGTGCCAGCAGCTTGACAGGGGGCGACGAGCAGTACTTC. The reference TRBV7-9 and TRBJ2-7 proteins fill in what lies around the CDR3, so the full variable domain reads DTGVSQNPRHKITKRGQNVTFRCDPISEHNRLYWYRQTLGQGPEFLTYFQNEAQLEKSRLLSDRFSAERPKGSFSTLEIQRTEQGDSAMYLCASSLTGGDEQYFGPGTRLTVT.